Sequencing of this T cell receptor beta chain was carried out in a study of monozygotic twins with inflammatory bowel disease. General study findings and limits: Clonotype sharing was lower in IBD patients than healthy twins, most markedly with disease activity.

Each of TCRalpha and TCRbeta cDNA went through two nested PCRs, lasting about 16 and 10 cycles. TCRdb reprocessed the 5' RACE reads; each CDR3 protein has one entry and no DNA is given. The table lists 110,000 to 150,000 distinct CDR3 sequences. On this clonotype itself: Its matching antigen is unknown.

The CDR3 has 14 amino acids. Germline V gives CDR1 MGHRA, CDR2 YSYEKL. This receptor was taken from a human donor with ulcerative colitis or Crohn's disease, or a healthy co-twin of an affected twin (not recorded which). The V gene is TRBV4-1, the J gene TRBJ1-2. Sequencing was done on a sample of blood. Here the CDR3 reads CASSQDRILYGYTF.